The 27 T cell receptor beta chains below all came from one sample that was sequenced in a study of vaccination and CD4 T cells after COVID-19. The treatment was: roughly 10-day PBMC culture with coronavirus spike peptide pools or control peptides (ViraFEST assay). CD4+ T-cell collection from the unexposed donor predated the COVID-19 pandemic (2011-2018). Oncomine TCR Beta short-read sequencing was applied to DNA from cultured CD4+ T cells. One entry per CDR3 protein results from TCRdb running MiXCR on the PCR reads. The profile shows 5,000 to 7,000 distinct CDR3 sequences, roughly 33% of them singletons. These receptors lack a known antigen. Sequenced: CD4+ T cells from blood, cultured in vitro. The receptors derive from a human donor in good health.

The sample holds a few counts of this clonotype. CDR3 residues: CSAPTGGPYNEQFF. The CDR3 DNA follows: TGCAGTGCACCGACAGGGGGCCCCTACAATGAGCAGTTCTTC. The chain has TRBV20-1 and TRBJ2-1; 10 nucleotides match TRBD1. The trim removed 6 bases at V and 2 bases at J, leaving 4 bases unmatched. CDR1 and CDR2 (germline): DFQATT, SNEGSKA (reference sequence). The CDR3 is 14 amino acids.

The genes are TRBV6-1 and TRBJ1-5, with 8 positions matching TRBD1. The CDR3 is made up of 15 amino acids. After removal of 8 bases from V and 1 base from J, the junction contained 7 bases not matched to a gene. Germline V lookup: CDR1 MNHNS, CDR2 SASEGT. The CDR3 reads CASWGGDRSNQPQHF. The CDR3 region has the DNA TGTGCCAGCTGGGGGGGGGACAGGAGCAATCAGCCCCAGCATTTT.

This clonotype is medium-sized. The chain joins TRBV6-1 to TRBJ1-5; D remains unclear. This CDR3 contains 13 residues. Trimming removed 4 bases from V and 2 bases from J, with 6 bases in between. Germline V gene sequence: CDR1 MNHNS, CDR2 SASEGT. The CDR3 DNA sequence: TGTGCCAGCAGTGCGGAAGGCAATCAGCCCCAGCATTTT. Residues: CASSAEGNQPQHF.

In this sample, this clonotype turned up a few times. The chain carries TRBV12-3 or TRBV12-4 and TRBJ1-5; weak D call: TRBD1 (5 bases). This CDR3 contains 13 residues. V was clipped by 8 bases and J by 5 bases, with 13 bases between them. The CDR3 here is CASVQGPYQPQHF. CDR3 DNA: TGTGCCAGCGTGCAGGGCCCATATCAGCCCCAGCATTTT.

The rearrangement joins TRBV6-5 to TRBJ1-5, with D perhaps TRBD1 (6 bases). The CDR3 runs 13 residues. Germline CDR1 is MNHEY and CDR2 is SVGAGI. Between the trimmed V and J ends, which lost 4 bases and 7 bases, there was a span of 11 bases. The CDR3 nucleotides are TGTGCCAGCAGTTCACAGGGATCCCAGCCCCAGCATTTT. Translation: CASSSQGSQPQHF.

This clonotype occurred a few times. The chain carries TRBV30 and TRBJ1-2, with 8 nucleotides matching TRBD1. Per the germline V gene, CDR1 is GTSNPN and CDR2 is SVGIG (reference sequence). The CDR3 spans 14 residues. V shed 3 bases, J shed 4 bases, and the junction held 7 bases outside the gene matches. Written as DNA, the CDR3 is TGTGCCTGGAGCCCAGGGGGCATCGTCTATGGCTACACCTTC. Protein: CAWSPGGIVYGYTF.

The V and J genes are TRBV29-1 and TRBJ2-7; 7 bases are shared with TRBD1. Germline-derived CDR1 and CDR2 are SQVTM and ANQGSEA. J was trimmed by 6 bases and V by 6 bases; bases with no gene match: 11. The CDR3 extends over 13 amino acids. DNA for the CDR3: TGCAGCGTCAAACAGGGGCCCCCGGGCGAGCAGTACTTC. It yields the protein CSVKQGPPGEQYF.

The gene calls are TRBV7-6 and TRBJ1-1; 9 nucleotides match TRBD1. This CDR3 is 14 amino acids long. V shed 5 bases, J shed 1 base, and the junction held 2 bases outside the gene matches. The germline V gene encodes CDR1 SGHVS and CDR2 FNYEAQ. The CDR3, as DNA: TGTGCCAGCAGCCAGGGACAGGGGAACACTGAAGCTTTCTTT. The encoded protein is CASSQGQGNTEAFF.

The rearrangement uses TRBV6-5 and TRBJ2-1; possible D gene TRBD1, 5 bases. CDR1 and CDR2 (germline): MNHEY, SVGAGI. The V end lost 0 bases, the J end lost 5 bases, and 14 bases lay between the germline ends. The CDR3 is 16 residues long. The CDR3 protein is CASSYSLKGYNNEQFF. CDR3 coding DNA: TGTGCCAGCAGTTACTCGCTTAAGGGGTATAACAATGAGCAGTTCTTC.

The chain employs TRBV7-9 and TRBJ2-3; 14 bases line up with TRBD2. Germline CDR1 and CDR2: SEHNR and FQNEAQ (reference sequence). Unmatched junction bases numbered 6, after V lost 5 bases and J lost 2 bases. The length of the CDR3 is 17 residues. DNA of the CDR3: TGTGCCAGCAGCCTGGGACTAGCGGGGGTTCTCACAGATACGCAGTATTTT. It is translated as CASSLGLAGVLTDTQYF.

This sequence joins TRBV6-1 and TRBJ2-1; tentative D call: TRBD1 (5 bases). Germline V gives CDR1 MNHNS, CDR2 SASEGT. The CDR3 extends over 16 amino acids. Trimming took 4 bases from V and 4 from J, leaving 17 bases between them. CDR3 coding DNA: TGTGCCAGCAGTGCCGGTCGAGCAGGGCTGTACAATGAGCAGTTCTTC. It yields the protein CASSAGRAGLYNEQFF.

This clonotype showed up just a few times. This rearrangement joins TRBV6-5 to TRBJ2-5; no clear D gene. CDR3 length: 16 amino acids. The germline gives CDR1 MNHEY, CDR2 SVGAGI. The V end lost 0 bases, the J end lost 2 bases, and 13 bases lay between the germline ends. The CDR3 DNA reads as TGTGCCAGCAGTTACTCCACTGGGTCAATTCAAGAGACCCAGTACTTC. Protein product: CASSYSTGSIQETQYF.

The V call is TRBV11-2, the J call TRBJ2-3; a possible D gene is TRBD2 (6 bases). With 5 bases removed from V and 10 bases from J, the gap between germline ends came to 19 bases. Germline CDR1 and CDR2: SGHAT and FQNNGV. CDR3 length equals 14 residues. CDR3 loop: CASSPSAVPEAQYF. DNA of the CDR3: TGTGCCAGCAGCCCTAGCGCGGTCCCAGAGGCGCAGTATTTT.

This clonotype was found a few times. The rearrangement uses TRBV2 and TRBJ1-2; TRBD1 aligns across 8 bases. CDR1 SNHLY and CDR2 FYNNEI come from the germline V gene. Germline trimming cut 0 bases from V and 8 bases from J; bases unmatched to any gene: 8. The CDR3 has 15 residues. The CDR3 DNA sequence: TGTGCCAGCAGTGAAGCGCCCGGACAGGGCGGGGGCTACACCTTC. It specifies CASSEAPGQGGGYTF.

V and J are TRBV19 and TRBJ1-1, with 7 nucleotides matching TRBD1. The V gene end was trimmed by 4 bases and the J gene end by 0 bases; junction bases not matched to a gene: 5. Germline CDR1 LNHDA, CDR2 SQIVND (reference sequence). There are 15 residues in the CDR3. The CDR3 spells CASSSKGAMNTEAFF. The DNA for the CDR3 is TGTGCCAGTAGTAGTAAGGGGGCGATGAACACTGAAGCTTTCTTT.

V gene TRBV7-2 combines with J gene TRBJ2-4, with 8 bases matching TRBD1. Germline CDR1 and CDR2: SGHTA and FQGNSA. This CDR3 has 15 residues. V was clipped by 4 bases and J by 4 bases; unmatched bases: 6. The CDR3 spells CASSYGDRRKNIQYF. Here the CDR3 DNA reads TGTGCCAGCAGCTATGGGGACAGGCGGAAAAACATTCAGTACTTC. The entire variable domain, with the rest obtained from reference TRBV7-2 and TRBJ2-4, is as follows: GAGVSQSPSNKVTEKGKDVELRCDPISGHTALYWYRQSLGQGLEFLIYFQGNSAPDKSGLPSDRFSAERTGGSVSTLTIQRTQQEDSAVYLCASSYGDRRKNIQYFGAGTRLSVL.

The chain carries TRBV5-1 and TRBJ2-3; D tentatively reads TRBD1 or TRBD2 (5 bases each). CDR1 SGHRS and CDR2 YFSETQ come from the germline V gene. This CDR3 has 13 residues. The ends were cut back, 2 bases at V and 5 bases at J, with 9 bases in the middle. CDR3 nucleotide sequence: TGCGCCAGCAGCTTACAGAGGGGAGATACGCAGTATTTT. This sequence encodes CASSLQRGDTQYF.

The gene calls are TRBV9 and TRBJ1-6; the D is unclear. From germline, CDR1 is SGDLS and CDR2 YYNGEE. The V end lost 1 base, the J end lost 7 bases, and 9 bases lay between the germline ends. CDR3 length: 14 amino acids. CDR3 DNA sequence: TGTGCCAGCAGCGTACTAACAGTCAATTCACCCCTCCACTTT. This encodes CASSVLTVNSPLHF.

This clonotype has more than one count but fewer than ten. V gene TRBV24-1 combines with J gene TRBJ2-3; TRBD2 aligns across 12 bases. CDR1 is KGHDR and CDR2 is SFDVKD in the germline V gene. The CDR3 length is 15 residues. With 4 bases clipped from V and 6 bases from J, the junction kept 4 bases outside the gene matches. CDR3 residues: CATSEASGGGDTQYF. DNA for the CDR3: TGTGCCACCAGTGAAGCTAGCGGGGGGGGTGATACGCAGTATTTT.

The rearrangement uses TRBV29-1 and TRBJ2-2, with TRBD1 as a possible D gene (6 bases). Germline V lookup: CDR1 SQVTM, CDR2 ANQGSEA. The length of the CDR3 is 13 residues. The DNA for the CDR3 is TGCAGTGCTGACAGGCCGAACACCGGGGAGCTGTTTTTT. Its protein is CSADRPNTGELFF.

Only a few counts were recorded for this clonotype. This chain uses TRBV7-9 with TRBJ1-2; D unresolved. In germline, CDR1 is SEHNR, CDR2 FQNEAQ (reference sequence). Trimming left V 2 bases short and J 2 bases short, with 9 bases between. This CDR3 has 14 residues. In DNA form, the CDR3 reads TGTGCCAGCAGCTTACGTCAAGGGAACTATGGCTACACCTTC. Encoded protein: CASSLRQGNYGYTF.

This clonotype was found a few times. The chain has TRBV7-3 and TRBJ1-2; D unresolved. V dropped 5 bases and J dropped 8 bases, with 12 bases sitting between them. Germline-derived CDR1 and CDR2 are SGHTA and FQGTGA. The CDR3 runs 12 residues. CDR3 loop: CASSHILGGYTF. The DNA of the CDR3 is TGTGCCAGCAGCCACATTCTGGGGGGCTACACCTTC.

The chain is built from TRBV6-5 and TRBJ1-1; unclear D gene. The ends were cut back, 1 base at V and 2 bases at J, with 20 bases in the middle. Looked up from germline, CDR1 is MNHEY and CDR2 is SVGAGI. The CDR3 contains 18 residues. CDR3 region: CASSYLSGVGGKNTEAFF. CDR3 sequence (DNA): TGTGCCAGCAGTTACTTGTCGGGTGTCGGCGGGAAAAACACTGAAGCTTTCTTT.

This clonotype occurred a few times. The rearrangement links TRBV5-5 to TRBJ1-1, with D unclear. V lost 4 bases to trimming and J lost 1 base, with 11 bases between them. The CDR3 runs to 14 residues. Per the germline V gene, CDR1 is SGHKS and CDR2 is YYEKEE (reference sequence). The CDR3 DNA sequence: TGTGCCAGCAGCATGGAGGGCAAGAACACTGAAGCTTTCTTT. This sequence encodes CASSMEGKNTEAFF.

As DNA, the CDR3 is TGTGCCAGCAGTTCACAGGACTCTTATGGCTACACCTTC. Protein: CASSSQDSYGYTF. The J gene is TRBJ1-2, the V gene TRBV12-3 or TRBV12-4; a weak D match, TRBD1 (5 bases). The CDR3 extends over 13 amino acids. The germline V and J ends were trimmed by 4 bases and 5 bases, with 11 bases remaining between them.

In its sample, this clonotype was seen a few times. The rearrangement joins TRBV27 to TRBJ2-2; D not certain. This CDR3 contains 11 residues. Germline-derived CDR1 and CDR2 are MNHEY and SMNVEV (reference sequence). Trimming pared 3 bases from V and 8 bases from J, leaving 4 bases between. The CDR3 region is CASSFSGELFF. The CDR3 DNA is TGTGCCAGCAGTTTTTCGGGGGAGCTGTTTTTT.

This clonotype was counted between two and nine times. J is TRBJ2-7 and V is TRBV19; 10 bases are shared with TRBD1. The length of the CDR3 is 17 residues. Trimming at V came to 0 bases and at J to 3 bases, leaving 8 bases not matched to a gene. Germline V gives CDR1 LNHDA, CDR2 SQIVND (reference sequence). The CDR3: CASSIDFDRTGGYEQYF. DNA for the CDR3: TGTGCCAGTAGTATAGATTTTGATCGGACAGGGGGCTACGAGCAGTACTTC.